The clone carrying this T cell receptor (beta chain) has just a few counts. What it recognizes is unknown. The sample originates from a study of early T cells in non-severe SARS-CoV-2 infection. Study in general: Unpaired chains resulted from sequencing bulk RNA of unsorted whole blood.

Unique molecular identifiers tagged individual cDNA molecules. TCRdb passed the 5' RACE reads through MiXCR, listing each CDR3 protein once. Found here are about 110,000 distinct CDR3 sequences, 12% of them singletons; the top ten hold approximately 3.1%. Germline CDR1 reads GTSNPN; CDR2 reads SVGIG (reference sequence). The V segment lost 7 bases and the J segment 4 bases; nucleotides outside the gene matches: 10. The CDR3 runs 15 residues. Overall study findings and caveats: Lookups in VDJdb leaned toward anti-spike CD8 responses and missed private and CD4 specificities.

The sample was whole blood. The receptor was derived from an adult who was a healthcare worker with PCR-confirmed SARS-CoV-2 infection or an uninfected control (not recorded which). The J gene is TRBJ1-1, the V gene TRBV30; 12 nucleotides line up with TRBD1. CDR3 residues: CALAGTGGWGTEAFF. The CDR3, as DNA: TGTGCCTTGGCCGGGACAGGGGGCTGGGGCACTGAAGCTTTCTTT.